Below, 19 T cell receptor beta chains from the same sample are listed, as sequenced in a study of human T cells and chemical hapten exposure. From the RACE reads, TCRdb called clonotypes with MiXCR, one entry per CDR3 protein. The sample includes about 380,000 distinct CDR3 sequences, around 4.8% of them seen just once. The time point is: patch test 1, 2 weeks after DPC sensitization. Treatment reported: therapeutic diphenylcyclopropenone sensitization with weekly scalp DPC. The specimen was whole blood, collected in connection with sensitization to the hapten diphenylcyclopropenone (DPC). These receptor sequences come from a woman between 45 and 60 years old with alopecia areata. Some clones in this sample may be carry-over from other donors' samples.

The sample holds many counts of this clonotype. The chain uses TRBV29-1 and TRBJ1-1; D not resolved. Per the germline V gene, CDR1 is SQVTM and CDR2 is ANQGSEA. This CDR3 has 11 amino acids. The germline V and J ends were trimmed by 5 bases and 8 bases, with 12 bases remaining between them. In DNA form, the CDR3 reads TGCAGCGTTTCGGAAAACCTAGAAGCTTTCTTT. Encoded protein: CSVSENLEAFF.

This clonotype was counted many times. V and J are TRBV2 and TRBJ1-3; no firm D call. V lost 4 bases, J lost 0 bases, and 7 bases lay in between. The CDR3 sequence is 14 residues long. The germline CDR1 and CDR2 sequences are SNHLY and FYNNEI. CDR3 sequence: CASSAGSSGNTIYF. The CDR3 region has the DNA TGTGCCAGCAGTGCCGGATCCTCTGGAAACACCATATATTTT.

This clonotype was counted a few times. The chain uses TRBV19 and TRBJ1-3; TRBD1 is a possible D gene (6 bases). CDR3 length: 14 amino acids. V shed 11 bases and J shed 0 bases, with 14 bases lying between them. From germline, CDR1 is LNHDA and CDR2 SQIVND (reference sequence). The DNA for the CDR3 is TGTGCCGCGTCAGGGGCGTACTCTGGAAACACCATATATTTT. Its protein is CAASGAYSGNTIYF.

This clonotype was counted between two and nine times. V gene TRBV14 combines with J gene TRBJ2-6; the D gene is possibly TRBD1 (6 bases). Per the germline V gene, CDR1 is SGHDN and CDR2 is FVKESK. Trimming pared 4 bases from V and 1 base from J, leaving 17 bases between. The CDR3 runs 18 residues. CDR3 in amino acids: CASSPGIQGQSGANVLTF. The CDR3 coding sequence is TGTGCCAGCAGCCCGGGAATCCAGGGGCAATCTGGGGCCAACGTCCTGACTTTC. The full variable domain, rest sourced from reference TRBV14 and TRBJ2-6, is EAGVTQFPSHSVIEKGQTVTLRCDPISGHDNLYWYRRVMGKEIKFLLHFVKESKQDESGMPNNRFLAERTGGTYSTLKVQPAELEDSGVYFCASSPGIQGQSGANVLTFGAGSRLTVL.

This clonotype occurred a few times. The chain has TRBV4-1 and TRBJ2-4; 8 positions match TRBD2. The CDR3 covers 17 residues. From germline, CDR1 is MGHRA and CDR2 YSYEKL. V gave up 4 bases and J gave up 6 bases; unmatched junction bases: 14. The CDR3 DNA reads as TGCGCCAGCAGCCGCGCCGCCTCTAGCGGGCCAGGAAACATTCAGTACTTC. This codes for CASSRAASSGPGNIQYF.

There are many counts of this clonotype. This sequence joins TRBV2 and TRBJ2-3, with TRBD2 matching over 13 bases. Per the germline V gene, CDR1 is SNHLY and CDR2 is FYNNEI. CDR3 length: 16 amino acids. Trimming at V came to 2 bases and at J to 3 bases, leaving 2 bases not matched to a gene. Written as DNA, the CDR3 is TGTGCCAGCAGTGAAACTAGCGGGAGGGTGACAGATACGCAGTATTTT. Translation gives CASSETSGRVTDTQYF.

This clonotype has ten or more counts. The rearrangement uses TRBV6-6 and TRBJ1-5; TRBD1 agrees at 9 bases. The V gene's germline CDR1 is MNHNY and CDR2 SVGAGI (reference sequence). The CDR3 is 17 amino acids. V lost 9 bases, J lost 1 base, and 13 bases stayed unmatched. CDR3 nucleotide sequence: TGTGCCAGTCAGGGCGGGACAGGGATGCGGAGCAATCAGCCCCAGCATTTT. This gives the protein CASQGGTGMRSNQPQHF.

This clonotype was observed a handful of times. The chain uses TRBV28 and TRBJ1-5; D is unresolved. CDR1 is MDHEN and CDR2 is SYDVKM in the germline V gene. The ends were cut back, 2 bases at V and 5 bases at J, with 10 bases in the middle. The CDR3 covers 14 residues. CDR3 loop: CASSLRRVDQPQHF. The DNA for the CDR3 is TGTGCCAGCAGTTTAAGAAGGGTAGATCAGCCCCAGCATTTT. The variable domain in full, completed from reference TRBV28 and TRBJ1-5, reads DVKVTQSSRYLVKRTGEKVFLECVQDMDHENMFWYRQDPGLGLRLIYFSYDVKMKEKGDIPEGYSVSREKKERFSLILESASTNQTSMYLCASSLRRVDQPQHFGDGTRLSIL.

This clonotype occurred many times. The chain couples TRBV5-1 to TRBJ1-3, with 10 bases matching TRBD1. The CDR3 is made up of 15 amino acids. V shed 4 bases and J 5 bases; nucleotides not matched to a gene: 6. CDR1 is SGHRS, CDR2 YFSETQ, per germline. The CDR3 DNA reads TGCGCCAGCAGCCCCCAGACAGGGGGCCGAAACACCATATATTTT. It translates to CASSPQTGGRNTIYF.

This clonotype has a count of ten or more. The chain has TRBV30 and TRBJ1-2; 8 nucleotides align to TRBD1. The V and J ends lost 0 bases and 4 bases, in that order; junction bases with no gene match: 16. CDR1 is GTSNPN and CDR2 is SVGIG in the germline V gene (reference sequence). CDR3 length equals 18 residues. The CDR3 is CAWSVRWTGINIGYGYTF. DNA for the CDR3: TGTGCCTGGAGTGTACGATGGACAGGGATAAACATCGGCTATGGCTACACCTTC.

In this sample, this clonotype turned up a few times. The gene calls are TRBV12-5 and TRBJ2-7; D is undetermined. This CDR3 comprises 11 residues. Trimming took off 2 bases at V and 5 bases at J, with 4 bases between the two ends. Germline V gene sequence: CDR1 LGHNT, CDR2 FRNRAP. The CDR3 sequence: CASGLRDEQYF. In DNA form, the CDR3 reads TGTGCTAGTGGTTTGCGTGACGAGCAGTACTTC.

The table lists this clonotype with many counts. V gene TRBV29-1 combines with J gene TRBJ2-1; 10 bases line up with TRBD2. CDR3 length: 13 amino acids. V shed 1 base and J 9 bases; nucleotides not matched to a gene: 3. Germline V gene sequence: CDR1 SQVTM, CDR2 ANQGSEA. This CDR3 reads CSVEGGTSAEQFF. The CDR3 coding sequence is TGCAGCGTTGAAGGCGGGACTAGCGCTGAGCAGTTCTTC.

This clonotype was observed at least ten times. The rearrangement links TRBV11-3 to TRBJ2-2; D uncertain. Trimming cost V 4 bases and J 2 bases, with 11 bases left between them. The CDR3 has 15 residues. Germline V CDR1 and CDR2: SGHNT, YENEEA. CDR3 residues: CASSSRESNTGELFF. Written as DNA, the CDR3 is TGTGCCAGCAGCTCGAGAGAGAGCAACACCGGGGAGCTGTTTTTT.

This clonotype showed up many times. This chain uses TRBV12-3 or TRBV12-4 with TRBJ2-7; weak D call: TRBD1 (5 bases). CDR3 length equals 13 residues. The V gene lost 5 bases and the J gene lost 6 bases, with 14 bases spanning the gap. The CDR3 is CASSITGHGEQYF. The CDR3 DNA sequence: TGTGCCAGCAGTATAACAGGTCACGGCGAGCAGTACTTC.

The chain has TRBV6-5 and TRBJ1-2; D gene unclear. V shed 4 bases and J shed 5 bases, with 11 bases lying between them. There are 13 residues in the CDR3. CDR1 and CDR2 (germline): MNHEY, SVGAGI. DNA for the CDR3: TGTGCCAGCAGTTTATCAGCTACATATGGCTACACCTTC. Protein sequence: CASSLSATYGYTF.

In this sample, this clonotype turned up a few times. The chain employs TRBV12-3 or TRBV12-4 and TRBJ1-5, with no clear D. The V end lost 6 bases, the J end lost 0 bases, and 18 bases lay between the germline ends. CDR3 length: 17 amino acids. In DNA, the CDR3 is TGTGCCAGCAGCCCCATGGCGTCAACAGTTAGCAATCAGCCCCAGCATTTT. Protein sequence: CASSPMASTVSNQPQHF.

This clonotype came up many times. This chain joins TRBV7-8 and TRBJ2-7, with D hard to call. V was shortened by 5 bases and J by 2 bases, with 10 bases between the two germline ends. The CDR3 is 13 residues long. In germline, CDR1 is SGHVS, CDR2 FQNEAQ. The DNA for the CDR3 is TGTGCCAGCAGCCTCCCCGGCCCCTACGAGCAGTACTTC. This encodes CASSLPGPYEQYF.

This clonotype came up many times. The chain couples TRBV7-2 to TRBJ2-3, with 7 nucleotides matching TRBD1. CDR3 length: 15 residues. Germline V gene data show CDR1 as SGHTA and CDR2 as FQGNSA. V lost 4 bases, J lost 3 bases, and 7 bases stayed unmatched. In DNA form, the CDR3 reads TGTGCCAGCAGCTCTAGACAGGGAGCGACAGATACGCAGTATTTT. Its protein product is CASSSRQGATDTQYF. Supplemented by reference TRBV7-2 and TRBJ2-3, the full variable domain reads GAGVSQSPSNKVTEKGKDVELRCDPISGHTALYWYRQSLGQGLEFLIYFQGNSAPDKSGLPSDRFSAERTGGSVSTLTIQRTQQEDSAVYLCASSSRQGATDTQYFGPGTRLTVL.

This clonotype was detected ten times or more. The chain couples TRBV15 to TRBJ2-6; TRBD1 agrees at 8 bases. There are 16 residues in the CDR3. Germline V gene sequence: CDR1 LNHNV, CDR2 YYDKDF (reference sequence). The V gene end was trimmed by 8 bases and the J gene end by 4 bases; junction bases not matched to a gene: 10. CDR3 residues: CATQTGVSVGANVLTF. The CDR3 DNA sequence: TGTGCCACCCAGACAGGGGTTTCGGTCGGGGCCAACGTCCTGACTTTC.